This TCR beta chain came from a study of cytotoxic CD8 clonotypes in ibrutinib-treated CLL. Background on the study: Investigators reported some 25 partial and 2 complete responses; after median 68 months, approximately 15 patients remained remitted and 12 progressed. The taking of response samples occurred after a median roughly 12 months of treatment, with a range of 6 to 36.

Whole-study findings and limits: Patients showed higher baseline clonality than age-matched healthy donors, and it tracked circulating CD8+ T-cell counts.

Trimming left V 0 bases short and J 4 bases short, with 19 bases between. CDR3 length: 17 amino acids. In germline, CDR1 is SGHRS, CDR2 YFSETQ. With respect to this clone: No antigen is known for it.

Generated by immunoSEQ multiplex PCR, the TCRdb table keeps only in-frame clones and is missing some. This sample yields about 300,000 clones, of which around 77% are seen a single time; about 5% belongs to the top ten. This clonotype was obtained from a human donor with chronic lymphocytic leukemia. The V call is TRBV5-1, the J call TRBJ2-5; either TRBD1 or TRBD2 may fit D (5 bases each). The specimen was PBMCs, collected at disease progression, from a patient treated with ibrutinib. The CDR3 is CASSLVGIRGAGETQYF. CDR3 bases: TGCGCCAGCAGCTTGGTAGGCATTCGGGGCGCTGGAGAGACCCAGTACTTC.